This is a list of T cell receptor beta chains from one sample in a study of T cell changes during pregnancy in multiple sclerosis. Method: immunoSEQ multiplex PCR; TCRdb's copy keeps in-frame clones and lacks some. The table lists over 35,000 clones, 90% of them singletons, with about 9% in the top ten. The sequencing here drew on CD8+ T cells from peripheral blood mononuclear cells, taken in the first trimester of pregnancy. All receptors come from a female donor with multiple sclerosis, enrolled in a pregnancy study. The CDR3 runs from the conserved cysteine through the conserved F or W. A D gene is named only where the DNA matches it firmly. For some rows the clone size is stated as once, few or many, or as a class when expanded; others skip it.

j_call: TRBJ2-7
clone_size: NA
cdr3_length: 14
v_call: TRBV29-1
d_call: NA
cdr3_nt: TGCAGCGTTGAGCTAATCACAGGGAAATACGAGCAGTACTTC
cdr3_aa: CSVELITGKYEQYF

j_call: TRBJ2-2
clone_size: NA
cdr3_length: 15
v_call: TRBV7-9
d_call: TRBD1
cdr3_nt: TGTGCCAGCAGCGCCAAGGACAGGGTCCCCGGGGAGCTGTTTTTT
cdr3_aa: CASSAKDRVPGELFF

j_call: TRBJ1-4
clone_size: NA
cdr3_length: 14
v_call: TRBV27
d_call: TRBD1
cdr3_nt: TGTGCCAGCAGTTTAGGGACAGTGACTGAAAAACTGTTTTTT
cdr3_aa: CASSLGTVTEKLFF

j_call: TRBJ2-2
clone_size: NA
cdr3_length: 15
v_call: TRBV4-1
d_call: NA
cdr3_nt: TGCGCCAGCAGCCAAGGCGGGGAGAGGGACGGGGAGCTGTTTTTT
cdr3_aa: CASSQGGERDGELFF

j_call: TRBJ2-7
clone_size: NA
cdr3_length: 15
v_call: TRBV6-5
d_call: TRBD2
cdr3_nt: TGTGCCAGCAGTACGGCTAGCGGGATGTTCTACGAGCAGTACTTC
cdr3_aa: CASSTASGMFYEQYF

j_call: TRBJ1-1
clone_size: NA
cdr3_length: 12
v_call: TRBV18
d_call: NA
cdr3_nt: TGTGCCAGCGGTAGATCTAACACTGAAGCTTTCTTT
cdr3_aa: CASGRSNTEAFF

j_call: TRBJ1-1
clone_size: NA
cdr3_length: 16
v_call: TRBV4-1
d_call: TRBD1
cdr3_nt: TGCGCCAGCAGCCAAGATCCACAGGGGATGAACACTGAAGCTTTCTTT
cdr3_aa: CASSQDPQGMNTEAFF

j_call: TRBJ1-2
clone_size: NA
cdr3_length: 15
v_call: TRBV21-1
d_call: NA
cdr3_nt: TGTGCCAGCAGCAACCGGGACAGAGCTTACTATGGCTACACCTTC
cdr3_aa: CASSNRDRAYYGYTF

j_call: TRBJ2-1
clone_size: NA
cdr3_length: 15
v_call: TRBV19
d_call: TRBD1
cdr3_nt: TGTGCCAGTAGTCGCGGGACAGGGGGCCCCAATGAGCAGTTCTTC
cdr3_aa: CASSRGTGGPNEQFF

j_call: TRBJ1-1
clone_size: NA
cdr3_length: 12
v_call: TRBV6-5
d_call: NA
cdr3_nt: TGTGCCAGCAGTTACGGAAGGGGTGAAGCTTTCTTT
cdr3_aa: CASSYGRGEAFF

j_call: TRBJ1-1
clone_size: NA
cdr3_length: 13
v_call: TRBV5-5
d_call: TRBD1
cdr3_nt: TGTGCCAGCAGCTTCTACAGGGGCACTGAAGCTTTCTTT
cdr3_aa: CASSFYRGTEAFF

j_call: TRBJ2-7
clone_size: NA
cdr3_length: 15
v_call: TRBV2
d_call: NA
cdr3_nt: TGTGCCAGCAGTGAAGGACAGGCCTTCTCCTACGAGCAGTACTTC
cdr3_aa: CASSEGQAFSYEQYF

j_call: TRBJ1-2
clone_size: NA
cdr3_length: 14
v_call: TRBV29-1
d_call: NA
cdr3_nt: TGCAGCGTGGGTACGGGGTTCGGGACTTATGGCTACACCTTC
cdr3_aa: CSVGTGFGTYGYTF

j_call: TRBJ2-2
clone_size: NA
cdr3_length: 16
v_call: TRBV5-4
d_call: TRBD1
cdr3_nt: TGTGCCAGCAGCTCGGTCGTGGGCAGGGGGCTGAGGGAGCTGTTTTTT
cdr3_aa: CASSSVVGRGLRELFF

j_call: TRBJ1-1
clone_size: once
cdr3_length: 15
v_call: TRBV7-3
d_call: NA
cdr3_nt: TGTGCCAGCAGCTGGGGGGTGAGCACGAACACTGAAGCTTTCTTT
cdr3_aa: CASSWGVSTNTEAFF

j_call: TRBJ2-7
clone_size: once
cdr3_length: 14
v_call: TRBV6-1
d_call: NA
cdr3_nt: TGTGCCAGCAGTGACTGGCGGAAGGGGGACGAGCAGTACTTC
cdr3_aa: CASSDWRKGDEQYF

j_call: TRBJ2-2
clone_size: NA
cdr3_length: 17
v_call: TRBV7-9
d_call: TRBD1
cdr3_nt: TGTGCCAGCAGCCCCAGTTTAGACAGGGGGCCAAGCTGGGAGCTGTTTTTT
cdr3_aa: CASSPSLDRGPSWELFF

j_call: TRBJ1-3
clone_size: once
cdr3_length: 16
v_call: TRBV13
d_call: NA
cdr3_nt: TGTGCCAGCAGCTCCCGCGGACAGCTCTCTGGAAACACCATATATTTT
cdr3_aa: CASSSRGQLSGNTIYF

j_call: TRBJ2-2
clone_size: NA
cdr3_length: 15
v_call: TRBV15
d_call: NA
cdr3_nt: TGTGCCACCAGCGACGGGGTGCGAGGCACCGGGGAGCTGTTTTTT
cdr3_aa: CATSDGVRGTGELFF

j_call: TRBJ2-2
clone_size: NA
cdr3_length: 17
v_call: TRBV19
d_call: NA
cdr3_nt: TGTGCCAGTAGTAAATTCCAGGGGCCTAAAACCACCGGGGAGCTGTTTTTT
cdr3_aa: CASSKFQGPKTTGELFF

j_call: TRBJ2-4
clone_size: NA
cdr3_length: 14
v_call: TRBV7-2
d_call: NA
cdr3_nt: TGTGCCAGCAGCTTAGATGGCCCGTTGGACATTCAGTACTTC
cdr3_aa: CASSLDGPLDIQYF

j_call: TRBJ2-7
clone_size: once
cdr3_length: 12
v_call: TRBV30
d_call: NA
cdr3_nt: TGTGCCTGGAGTTTTAGGGGCGGCGAGCAGTACTTC
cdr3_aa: CAWSFRGGEQYF

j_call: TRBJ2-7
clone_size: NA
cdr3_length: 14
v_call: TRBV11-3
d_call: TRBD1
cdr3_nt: TGTGCCAGCAGCGCGGGACAGGGGGCCTACGAGCAGTACTTC
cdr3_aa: CASSAGQGAYEQYF

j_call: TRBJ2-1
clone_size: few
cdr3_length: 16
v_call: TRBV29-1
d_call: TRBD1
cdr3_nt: TGCAGCGTTCGTACCCCGGGACAGGGGGCGCCTCATGAGCAGTTCTTC
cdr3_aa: CSVRTPGQGAPHEQFF

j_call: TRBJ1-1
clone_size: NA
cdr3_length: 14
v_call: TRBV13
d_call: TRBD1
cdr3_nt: TGTGCCAGCAGGCACGGACAGGGGAACACTGAAGCTTTCTTT
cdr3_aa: CASRHGQGNTEAFF

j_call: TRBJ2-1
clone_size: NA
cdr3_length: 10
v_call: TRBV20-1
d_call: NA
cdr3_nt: TGCAGTGCTCTTCGCGGTGAGCAGTTCTTC
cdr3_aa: CSALRGEQFF

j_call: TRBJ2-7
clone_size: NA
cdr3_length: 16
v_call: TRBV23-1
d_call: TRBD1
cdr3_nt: TGCGCCAGCAGTCCTGAGATAGTCAGGGGGCAATACGAGCAGTACTTC
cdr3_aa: CASSPEIVRGQYEQYF

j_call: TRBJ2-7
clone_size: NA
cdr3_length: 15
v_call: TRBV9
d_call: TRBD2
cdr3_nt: TGTGCCAGCAGCCCAAGCGGGAGCGTCGTATACGAGCAGTACTTC
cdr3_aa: CASSPSGSVVYEQYF

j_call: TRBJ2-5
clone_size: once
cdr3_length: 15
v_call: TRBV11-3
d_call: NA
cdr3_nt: TGTGCCAGCAGCCCAACGACCCGACAGCAAGAGACCCAGTACTTC
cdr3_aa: CASSPTTRQQETQYF

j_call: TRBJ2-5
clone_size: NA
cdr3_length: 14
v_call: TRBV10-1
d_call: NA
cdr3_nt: TGCGCCAGCAGTGAATCGAGGAGCGGGGAGACCCAGTACTTC
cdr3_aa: CASSESRSGETQYF

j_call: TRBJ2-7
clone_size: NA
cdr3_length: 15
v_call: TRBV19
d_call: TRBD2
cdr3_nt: TGTGCCAGTAGTATAGATCCGGGACTAGCTCTCGAGCAGTACTTC
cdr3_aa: CASSIDPGLALEQYF

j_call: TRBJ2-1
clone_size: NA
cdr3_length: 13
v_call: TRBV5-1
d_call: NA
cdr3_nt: TGCGCCAGCAGCTTAACCGGGATCAATGAGCAGTTCTTC
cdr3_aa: CASSLTGINEQFF

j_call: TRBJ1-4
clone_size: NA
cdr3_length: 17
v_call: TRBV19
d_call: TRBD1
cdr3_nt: TGTGCCAGTGGCGCAGGGGGGCTTTGGGGGGCTAATGAAAAACTGTTTTTT
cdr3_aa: CASGAGGLWGANEKLFF

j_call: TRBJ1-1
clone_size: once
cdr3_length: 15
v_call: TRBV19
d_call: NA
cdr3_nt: TGTGCCAGTACATTCGTATACAATTTGAACACTGAAGCTTTCTTT
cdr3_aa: CASTFVYNLNTEAFF

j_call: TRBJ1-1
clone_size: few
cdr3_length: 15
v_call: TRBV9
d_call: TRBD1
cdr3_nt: TGTGCCAGCAGCGTCAGGGACAGATGGAACACTGAAGCTTTCTTT
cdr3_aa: CASSVRDRWNTEAFF

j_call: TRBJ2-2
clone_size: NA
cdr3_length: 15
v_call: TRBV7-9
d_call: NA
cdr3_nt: TGTGCCAGCAGCTTCCTACAGACGAACACCGGGGAGCTGTTTTTT
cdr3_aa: CASSFLQTNTGELFF

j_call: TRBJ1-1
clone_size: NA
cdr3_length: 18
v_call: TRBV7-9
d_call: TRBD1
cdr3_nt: TGTGCCAGCACCAACCGACCCCGGGACAGAGAAGGTGGGACTGAAGCTTTCTTT
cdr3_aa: CASTNRPRDREGGTEAFF

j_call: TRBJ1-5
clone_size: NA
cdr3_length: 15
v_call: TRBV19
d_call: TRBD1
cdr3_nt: TGTGCCAGTAGTTTCGACAGGGGGCTCGTTCAGCCCCAGCATTTT
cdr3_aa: CASSFDRGLVQPQHF

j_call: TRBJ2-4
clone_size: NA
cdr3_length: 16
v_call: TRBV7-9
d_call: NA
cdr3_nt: TGTGCCAGCAGCTTAAGCGGGCAGGCCGTCAAAAACATTCAGTACTTC
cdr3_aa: CASSLSGQAVKNIQYF

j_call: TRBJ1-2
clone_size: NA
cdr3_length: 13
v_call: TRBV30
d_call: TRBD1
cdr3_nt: TGTGCCTGGAGGGGACAGGGGGTGAATGGCTACACCTTC
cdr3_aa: CAWRGQGVNGYTF

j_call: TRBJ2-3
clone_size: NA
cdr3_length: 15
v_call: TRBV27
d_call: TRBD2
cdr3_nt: TGTGCCAGCAGTTTGTCTAGCGGGAGACCTGATACGCAGTATTTT
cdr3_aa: CASSLSSGRPDTQYF